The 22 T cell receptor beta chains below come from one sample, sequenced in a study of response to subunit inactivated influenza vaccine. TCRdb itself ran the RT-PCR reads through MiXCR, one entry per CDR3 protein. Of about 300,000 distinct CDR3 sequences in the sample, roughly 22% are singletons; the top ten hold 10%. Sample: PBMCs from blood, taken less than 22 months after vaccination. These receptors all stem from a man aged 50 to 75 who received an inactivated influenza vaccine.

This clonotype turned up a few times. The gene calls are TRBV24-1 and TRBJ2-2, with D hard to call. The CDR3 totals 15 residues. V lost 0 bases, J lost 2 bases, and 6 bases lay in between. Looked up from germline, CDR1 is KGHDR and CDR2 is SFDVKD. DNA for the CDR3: TGTGCCACCAGTGATTTGAGGTACAACACCGGGGAGCTGTTTTTT. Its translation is CATSDLRYNTGELFF.

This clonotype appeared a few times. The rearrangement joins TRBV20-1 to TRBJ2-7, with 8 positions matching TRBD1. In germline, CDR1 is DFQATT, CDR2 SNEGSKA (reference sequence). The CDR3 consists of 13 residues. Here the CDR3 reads CSHRTGSSYEQYF. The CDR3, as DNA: TGCAGCCATAGGACAGGGAGCTCCTACGAGCAGTACTTC.

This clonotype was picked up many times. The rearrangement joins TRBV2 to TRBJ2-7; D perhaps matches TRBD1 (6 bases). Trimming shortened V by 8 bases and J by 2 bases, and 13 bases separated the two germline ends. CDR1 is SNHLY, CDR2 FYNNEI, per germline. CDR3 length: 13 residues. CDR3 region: CASRMRGTYEQYF. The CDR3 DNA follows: TGTGCCAGCCGGATGAGGGGGACCTACGAGCAGTACTTC.

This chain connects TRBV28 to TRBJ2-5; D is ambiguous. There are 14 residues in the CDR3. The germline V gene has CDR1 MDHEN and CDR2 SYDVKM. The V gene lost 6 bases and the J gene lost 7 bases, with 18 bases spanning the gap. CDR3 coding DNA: TGTGCCAGCAGGGTAAAACTTGCTAAGGGGACCCAGTACTTC. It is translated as CASRVKLAKGTQYF.

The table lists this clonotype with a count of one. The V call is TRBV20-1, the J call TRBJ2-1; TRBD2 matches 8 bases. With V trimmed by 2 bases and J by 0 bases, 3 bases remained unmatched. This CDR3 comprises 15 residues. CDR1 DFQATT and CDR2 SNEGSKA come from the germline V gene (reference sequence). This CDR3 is CSARSSGGSYNEQFF. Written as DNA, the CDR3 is TGCAGTGCTAGATCAAGCGGGGGCTCCTACAATGAGCAGTTCTTC.

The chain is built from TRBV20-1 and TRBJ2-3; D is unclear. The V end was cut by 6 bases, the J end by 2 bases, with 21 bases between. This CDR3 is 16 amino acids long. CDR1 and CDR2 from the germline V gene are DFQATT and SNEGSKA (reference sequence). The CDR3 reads CSAKPRRSIITDTQYF. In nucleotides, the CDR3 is TGCAGTGCCAAACCCCGCCGATCAATCATCACAGATACGCAGTATTTT.

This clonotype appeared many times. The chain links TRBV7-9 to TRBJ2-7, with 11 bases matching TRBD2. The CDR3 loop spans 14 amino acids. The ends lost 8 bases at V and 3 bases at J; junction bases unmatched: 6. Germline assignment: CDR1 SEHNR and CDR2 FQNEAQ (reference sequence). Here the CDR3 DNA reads TGTGCCAGCTCCCCAACTAGCGGGGGCTACGAGCAGTACTTC. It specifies CASSPTSGGYEQYF.

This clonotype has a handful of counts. CDR3 region: CASSWTGTGEGYTF. CDR3 DNA: TGTGCCAGCAGTTGGACCGGGACAGGGGAAGGCTACACCTTC. The V and J genes are TRBV6-5 and TRBJ1-2; 10 nucleotides agree with TRBD1. The CDR3 contains 14 residues. Per the germline V gene, CDR1 is MNHEY and CDR2 is SVGAGI. J was trimmed by 8 bases and V by 4 bases; bases with no gene match: 7.

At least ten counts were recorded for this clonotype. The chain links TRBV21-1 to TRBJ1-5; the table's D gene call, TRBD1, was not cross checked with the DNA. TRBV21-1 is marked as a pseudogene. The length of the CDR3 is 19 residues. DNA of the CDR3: TGTGCCAGCAGCGGCCAGGACAGGGACCGCGGATATAGCAATCAGCCCCAGCATTTT. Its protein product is CASSGQDRDRGYSNQPQHF.

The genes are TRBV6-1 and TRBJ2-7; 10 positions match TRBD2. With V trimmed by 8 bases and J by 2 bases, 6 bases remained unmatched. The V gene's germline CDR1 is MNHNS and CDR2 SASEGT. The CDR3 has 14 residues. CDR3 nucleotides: TGTGCCAGCCAATTGACTAGCGGGCCCTACGAGCAGTACTTC. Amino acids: CASQLTSGPYEQYF.

CDR3 nucleotide sequence: TGTGCCAGCAGCTTAGCCGGGACTAGCGGTTACAATGAGCAGTTCTTC. Translating gives CASSLAGTSGYNEQFF. The chain links TRBV7-2 to TRBJ2-1; 11 positions agree with TRBD2. V was pared by 0 bases and J by 4 bases, with 2 bases of the junction left unmatched. The CDR3 sequence is 16 residues long. Germline lookup yields CDR1 SGHTA and CDR2 FQGNSA.

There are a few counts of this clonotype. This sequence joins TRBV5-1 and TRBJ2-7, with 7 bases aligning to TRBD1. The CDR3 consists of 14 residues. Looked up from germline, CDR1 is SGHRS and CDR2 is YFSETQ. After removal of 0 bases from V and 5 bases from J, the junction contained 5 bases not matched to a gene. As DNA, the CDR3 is TGCGCCAGCAGCTTGGGACAGGGAAGTGACGAGCAGTACTTC. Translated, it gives CASSLGQGSDEQYF.

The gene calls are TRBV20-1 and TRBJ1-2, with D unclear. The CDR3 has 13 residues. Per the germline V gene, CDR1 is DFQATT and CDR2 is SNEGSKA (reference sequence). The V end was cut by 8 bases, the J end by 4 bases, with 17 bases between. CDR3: CSTSTRISYGYTF. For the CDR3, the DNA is TGCAGTACCTCCACGAGGATTTCCTATGGCTACACCTTC.

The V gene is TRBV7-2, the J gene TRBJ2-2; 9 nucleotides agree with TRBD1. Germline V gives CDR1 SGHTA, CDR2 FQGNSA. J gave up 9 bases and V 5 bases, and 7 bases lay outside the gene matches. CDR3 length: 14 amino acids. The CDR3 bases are TGTGCCAGCAGCACACAGGGGGCGATCCGGGAGCTGTTTTTT. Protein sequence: CASSTQGAIRELFF.

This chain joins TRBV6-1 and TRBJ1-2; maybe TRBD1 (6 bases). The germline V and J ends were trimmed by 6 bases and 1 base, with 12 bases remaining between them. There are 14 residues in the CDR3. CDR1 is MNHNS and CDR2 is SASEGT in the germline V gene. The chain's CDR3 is CASRQQGGNYGYTF. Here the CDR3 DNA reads TGTGCCAGCAGACAACAAGGGGGTAACTATGGCTACACCTTC.

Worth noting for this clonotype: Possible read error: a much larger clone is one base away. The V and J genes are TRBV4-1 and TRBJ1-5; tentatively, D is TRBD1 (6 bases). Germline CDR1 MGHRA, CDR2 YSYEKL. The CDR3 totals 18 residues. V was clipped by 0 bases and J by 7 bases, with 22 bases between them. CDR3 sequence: CASSQETFRIGGGQPQHF. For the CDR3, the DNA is TGCGCCAGCAGCCAAGAAACGTTTAGGATAGGGGGTGGACAGCCCCAGCATTTT.

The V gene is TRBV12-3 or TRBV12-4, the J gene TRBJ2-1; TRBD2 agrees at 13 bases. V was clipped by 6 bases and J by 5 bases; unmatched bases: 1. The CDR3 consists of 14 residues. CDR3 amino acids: CASRTSGGNNEQFF. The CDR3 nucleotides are TGTGCCAGCAGGACTAGCGGGGGGAACAATGAGCAGTTCTTC.

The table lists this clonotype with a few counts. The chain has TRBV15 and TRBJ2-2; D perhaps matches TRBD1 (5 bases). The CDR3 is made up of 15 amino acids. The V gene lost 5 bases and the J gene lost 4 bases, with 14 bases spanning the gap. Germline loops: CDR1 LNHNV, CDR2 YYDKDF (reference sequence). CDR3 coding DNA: TGTGCCACCAGCCCCGACCCCAGGGTCACCGGGGAGCTGTTTTTT. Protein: CATSPDPRVTGELFF.

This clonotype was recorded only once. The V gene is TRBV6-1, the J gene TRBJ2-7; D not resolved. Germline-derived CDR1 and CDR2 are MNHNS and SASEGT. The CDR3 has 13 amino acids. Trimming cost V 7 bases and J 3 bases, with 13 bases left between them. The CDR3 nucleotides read TGTGCCAGCACGCTCCGGGTTGGCTACGAGCAGTACTTC. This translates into CASTLRVGYEQYF.

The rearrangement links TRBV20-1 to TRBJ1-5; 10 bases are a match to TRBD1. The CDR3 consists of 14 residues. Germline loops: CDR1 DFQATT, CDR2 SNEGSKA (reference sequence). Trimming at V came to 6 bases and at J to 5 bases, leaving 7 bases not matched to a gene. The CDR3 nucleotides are TGCAGTGCCAGGGGGGACAGGGGTTATCAGCCCCAGCATTTT. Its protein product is CSARGDRGYQPQHF.

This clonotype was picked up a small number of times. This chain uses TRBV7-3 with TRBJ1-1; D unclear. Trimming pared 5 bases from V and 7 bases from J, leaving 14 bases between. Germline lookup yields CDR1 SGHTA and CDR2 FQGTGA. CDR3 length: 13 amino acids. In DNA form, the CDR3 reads TGTGCCAGCAGCATTAACGCGGGCGGTGAAGCTTTCTTT. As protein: CASSINAGGEAFF.

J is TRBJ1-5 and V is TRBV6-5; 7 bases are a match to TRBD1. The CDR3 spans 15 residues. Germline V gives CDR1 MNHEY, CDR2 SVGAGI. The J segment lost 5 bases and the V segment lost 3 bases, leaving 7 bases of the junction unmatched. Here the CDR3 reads CASSYHDRADQPQHF. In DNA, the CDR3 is TGTGCCAGCAGTTATCACGACAGGGCGGATCAGCCCCAGCATTTT.